This T cell receptor (beta chain) was sequenced for a study of blood T cell repertoires in COVID-19. Sequencing used immunoSEQ multiplex PCR; TCRdb keeps in-frame clones, though not all of them. The data show 190,000 or so clones, around nine tenths seen once. This CDR3 region has 16 residues. V gave up 5 bases and J gave up 6 bases; unmatched junction bases: 11. Germline assignment: CDR1 SEHNR and CDR2 FQNEAQ (reference sequence). Specimen: peripheral blood. The clonotype originates from a man aged 40-50 years with active or convalescent COVID-19. The V and J genes are TRBV7-9 and TRBJ1-1, with 11 bases that match TRBD1. CDR3: CASSQAGQGALAEAFF. The CDR3 coding sequence is TGTGCCAGCAGCCAGGCTGGACAGGGGGCGTTGGCTGAAGCTTTCTTT.